These 20 T cell receptor beta chains share one sample of origin, sequenced in a study of T cells in localized non-small cell lung cancer. Measured with immunoSEQ multiplex PCR; TCRdb has only the in-frame clones, and not every one. The sample contains tens of thousands of clones, around 84% of which appear only once. Here the sequenced sample was peripheral blood, taken before any cancer treatment. These receptors were taken from an older female donor with stage I lung adenocarcinoma.

The CDR3 spells CASSLTGTGDSPLHF. For the CDR3, the DNA is TGTGCCAGCAGCTTAACCGGGACAGGGGATTCACCCCTCCACTTT. The rearrangement links TRBV7-9 to TRBJ1-6; TRBD1 matches 10 bases. The CDR3 has 15 amino acids. Germline CDR1 is SEHNR and CDR2 is FQNEAQ (reference sequence). The V segment lost 2 bases and the J segment 8 bases; nucleotides outside the gene matches: 3.

The chain combines TRBV9 with TRBJ1-6; D is unresolved. Trimming took 4 bases from V and 7 from J, leaving 12 bases between them. This CDR3 is 14 amino acids long. Per the germline V gene, CDR1 is SGDLS and CDR2 is YYNGEE. CDR3 DNA: TGTGCCAGCAGCTCGCGGTTGTACAATTCACCCCTCCACTTT. Its translation: CASSSRLYNSPLHF.

This clone occurred once. V gene TRBV5-4 combines with J gene TRBJ1-3; D remains ambiguous. V lost 4 bases, J lost 4 bases, and 6 bases lay in between. Germline lookup yields CDR1 SGHNT and CDR2 YYREEE (reference sequence). CDR3 length: 12 amino acids. The CDR3 loop is CASSAFGNTIYF. The CDR3 bases are TGTGCCAGCAGCGCTTTCGGAAACACCATATATTTT.

The chain has TRBV2 and TRBJ1-4; D not certain. V was shortened by 4 bases and J by 8 bases, with 14 bases between the two germline ends. Germline V lookup: CDR1 SNHLY, CDR2 FYNNEI. The CDR3 is 14 residues long. The CDR3 region is CASSADQLGEKLFF. For the CDR3, the DNA is TGTGCCAGCAGTGCAGACCAGCTAGGGGAAAAACTGTTTTTT.

Only a few counts were recorded for this clone. This chain uses TRBV4-3 with TRBJ1-1; D is uncertain. V lost 0 bases and J 1 base, leaving 9 bases between the germline ends. This CDR3 is built from 15 residues. CDR1 LGHNA and CDR2 YSLEER come from the germline V gene. The CDR3 region is CASSQDSQTNTEAFF. The DNA for the CDR3 is TGCGCCAGCAGCCAAGATTCCCAGACGAACACTGAAGCTTTCTTT.

The rearrangement uses TRBV7-2 and TRBJ1-1, with TRBD1 as a possible D gene (5 bases). The V end lost 5 bases, the J end lost 1 base, and 8 bases lay between the germline ends. This CDR3 has 13 amino acids. Germline V gives CDR1 SGHTA, CDR2 FQGNSA. CDR3: CASSAGPNTEAFF. Here the CDR3 DNA reads TGTGCCAGCAGCGCGGGGCCGAACACTGAAGCTTTCTTT.

The chain is built from TRBV5-8 and TRBJ2-5; D possibly uses TRBD1 or TRBD2 (5 bases each). The CDR3 is 14 amino acids. Germline-derived CDR1 and CDR2 are SGHTS and YDEGEE. V lost 3 bases to trimming and J lost 5 bases, with 14 bases between them. Here the CDR3 reads CASSWGTFGETQYF. The CDR3 DNA reads as TGTGCCAGCAGCTGGGGGACCTTCGGGGAGACCCAGTACTTC.

This clone was seen only once. The chain couples TRBV19 to TRBJ2-1, with TRBD1 matching 8 bases. The V gene end was trimmed by 4 bases and the J gene end by 3 bases; junction bases not matched to a gene: 5. In germline, CDR1 is LNHDA, CDR2 SQIVND (reference sequence). The CDR3 is 15 amino acids. CDR3 bases: TGTGCCAGTAGTAGCCGGGACAGGATCTACAATGAGCAGTTCTTC. This codes for CASSSRDRIYNEQFF.

This sequence joins TRBV28 and TRBJ1-4; D unresolved. The CDR3 covers 13 residues. Germline CDR1 and CDR2: MDHEN and SYDVKM. Trimming shortened V by 5 bases and J by 6 bases, and 10 bases separated the two germline ends. CDR3 nucleotides: TGTGCCAGCAGTCGGGCCCGGGATGAAAAACTGTTTTTT. The encoded protein is CASSRARDEKLFF.

The chain couples TRBV28 to TRBJ2-1; D perhaps matches TRBD2 (5 bases). Germline lookup yields CDR1 MDHEN and CDR2 SYDVKM. V dropped 3 bases and J dropped 3 bases, with 18 bases sitting between them. CDR3 length equals 17 residues. The CDR3, as DNA: TGTGCCAGCAGTTTGGGATCGGGAAGGGTTTTCTACAATGAGCAGTTCTTC. The encoded protein is CASSLGSGRVFYNEQFF.

The rearrangement uses TRBV2 and TRBJ1-2, with 7 nucleotides matching TRBD1. CDR1 and CDR2 from the germline V gene are SNHLY and FYNNEI. V gave up 1 base and J gave up 8 bases; unmatched junction bases: 7. CDR3 length: 14 amino acids. The CDR3 DNA sequence: TGTGCCAGCAGTGAAGTAGGAGGGGGCATAGGCTACACCTTC. Translation gives CASSEVGGGIGYTF.

There are a few counts of this clone. This chain links TRBV19 with TRBJ2-3; possibly TRBD1 for D (6 bases). Per the germline V gene, CDR1 is LNHDA and CDR2 is SQIVND (reference sequence). CDR3 size: 15 residues. The ends were cut back, 5 bases at V and 2 bases at J, with 14 bases in the middle. CDR3: CASSSGTIATDTQYF. The DNA of the CDR3 is TGTGCCAGTAGTTCTGGGACAATCGCCACAGATACGCAGTATTTT.

This chain links TRBV7-2 with TRBJ1-2, with 7 bases matching TRBD1. Germline-derived CDR1 and CDR2 are SGHTA and FQGNSA. The CDR3 contains 14 residues. V trimming: 5 bases; J trimming: 0 bases; junction bases outside the gene matches: 3. CDR3 sequence: CASSPGTANYGYTF. The CDR3 nucleotides are TGTGCCAGCAGCCCAGGGACAGCTAACTATGGCTACACCTTC.

The chain recombines TRBV18 with TRBJ2-6, with D perhaps matching TRBD1 (5 bases). V lost 1 base and J 1 base, leaving 11 bases between the germline ends. The CDR3 runs to 17 residues. Germline V CDR1 and CDR2: KGHSH, LQKENI. CDR3 residues: CASSPQKGQSGANVLTF. CDR3 bases: TGTGCCAGCTCACCACAAAAGGGGCAGTCTGGGGCCAACGTCCTGACTTTC.

V gene TRBV11-3 combines with J gene TRBJ1-2; D is possibly TRBD1 (5 bases). Germline assignment: CDR1 SGHNT and CDR2 YENEEA. Trimming pared 5 bases from V and 4 bases from J, leaving 14 bases between. The CDR3 is 14 residues long. CDR3 bases: TGTGCCAGCAGCCCGGCCCCGGGGGGCTATGGCTACACCTTC. It translates to CASSPAPGGYGYTF.

This clone came up once. The same CDR3 arises from other DNA sequences in this sample as well. The chain employs TRBV9 and TRBJ1-6, with D unclear. Trimming removed 3 bases at V and 0 bases at J, with 4 bases between. Germline loops: CDR1 SGDLS, CDR2 YYNGEE. The CDR3 loop spans 14 amino acids. The CDR3 region has the DNA TGTGCCAGCAGCGAGAGCTCCTATAATTCACCCCTCCACTTT. Protein sequence: CASSESSYNSPLHF.

This rearrangement joins TRBV6-5 to TRBJ1-2; no definite D call. The CDR3 spans 14 residues. The germline CDR1 and CDR2 sequences are MNHEY and SVGAGI. V lost 0 bases and J 8 bases, leaving 13 bases between the germline ends. The CDR3 DNA follows: TGTGCCAGCAGTTACTCTCCGGGGTTGGGAGGCTACACCTTC. Translated, it gives CASSYSPGLGGYTF.

V and J are TRBV5-1 and TRBJ2-2; D may be TRBD1 or TRBD2 (5 bases each). This CDR3 has 15 amino acids. Germline V gene lookup returns CDR1 SGHRS and CDR2 YFSETQ. V was shortened by 5 bases and J by 2 bases, with 13 bases between the two germline ends. In nucleotides, the CDR3 is TGCGCCAGCAGAATGGGGACCCTTAACACCGGGGAGCTGTTTTTT. This encodes CASRMGTLNTGELFF. The entire variable domain, with the rest obtained from reference TRBV5-1 and TRBJ2-2, is as follows: KAGVTQTPRYLIKTRGQQVTLSCSPISGHRSVSWYQQTPGQGLQFLFEYFSETQRNKGNFPGRFSGRQFSNSRSEMNVSTLELGDSALYLCASRMGTLNTGELFFGEGSRLTVL.

This chain connects TRBV30 to TRBJ2-5; TRBD2 agrees at 7 bases. The CDR3 covers 12 residues. The germline V gene encodes CDR1 GTSNPN and CDR2 SVGIG (reference sequence). V trimming: 3 bases; J trimming: 2 bases; junction bases outside the gene matches: 0. CDR3 sequence: CAWRGGQETQYF. The CDR3 region has the DNA TGTGCCTGGAGGGGGGGGCAAGAGACCCAGTACTTC.

The rearrangement links TRBV5-5 to TRBJ1-2; D gene unclear. Trimming shortened V by 4 bases and J by 2 bases, and 9 bases separated the two germline ends. The CDR3 length is 13 residues. Germline V gene sequence: CDR1 SGHKS, CDR2 YYEKEE (reference sequence). The CDR3 nucleotides read TGTGCCAGCAGCGTGGACGGAAACTATGGCTACACCTTC. Translating it yields CASSVDGNYGYTF.